This section outlines one T cell receptor (beta chain) sequence together with its context. In germline, CDR1 is LNHDA, CDR2 SQIVND (reference sequence). After removal of 0 bases from V and 3 bases from J, the junction contained 4 bases not matched to a gene. There are 16 residues in the CDR3. This record comes from a study of blood T cell repertoires in COVID-19. Study overall: Acute-phase and convalescent COVID-19 samples originated in the United States, Italy and Spain. Sources were T cells, B-cell-depleted T cells, or PBMCs; the material itself was cDNA or gDNA.

Patients of the Seattle cohort, enrolled during active infection, were followed longitudinally. Authors' processing steps: Reference gene primer amplification yielded estimated nucleated cell counts. Sequenced by immunoSEQ multiplex PCR; TCRdb stores in-frame clones only, minus some. The V and J calls and clone size are taken from that table; D and trimming were inferred from the DNA. The profile shows about 69,000 clones, about 84% of them singletons. This chain uses TRBV19 with TRBJ2-3, with 9 bases lining up with TRBD2. The clonotype was recovered from a man between 50 and 59 years old with COVID-19, enrolled during active disease. The sequenced sample consisted of peripheral blood. The CDR3 DNA sequence: TGTGCCAGTAGTATAGATCAGCGGGGGGCTACAGATACGCAGTATTTT. It specifies CASSIDQRGATDTQYF.